This T cell receptor beta chain is drawn from a study of T cells in Graves' hyperthyroidism and ophthalmopathy. This clonotype came up many times. Its antigen is unknown. Study results and limitations: Among thyroid clonotypes expanded above 0.001, most also appeared in blood.

Hyperthyroidism in the patients, aged 18 to 65, was newly diagnosed and under 2 months in duration. Out of 10 ml of fresh peripheral blood came the PBMCs. CDR3 length: 14 residues. Germline-derived CDR1 and CDR2 are SQVTM and ANQGSEA. Trimming left V 6 bases short and J 7 bases short, with 16 bases between. From RNA transcripts, TCR beta CDR3 regions were amplified. During a first-round RT-PCR of the TCR CDR3, the HTBI primer set was used. TCRdb re-called the multiplex PCR reads through MiXCR, storing one row per CDR3 protein. The repertoire holds hundreds of thousands of distinct CDR3 sequences, less than 15% seen once, with about 9.1% in the top ten.

This sequence joins TRBV29-1 and TRBJ1-6, with D tentatively TRBD1 (5 bases). The sequenced sample was blood. The TCR sequence derives from a woman in her late teens or twenties with Graves' hyperthyroidism. CDR3 in amino acids: CSVTAGDLNSPLHF. In nucleotides, the CDR3 is TGCAGCGTAACGGCCGGGGACCTGAATTCACCCCTCCACTTT.